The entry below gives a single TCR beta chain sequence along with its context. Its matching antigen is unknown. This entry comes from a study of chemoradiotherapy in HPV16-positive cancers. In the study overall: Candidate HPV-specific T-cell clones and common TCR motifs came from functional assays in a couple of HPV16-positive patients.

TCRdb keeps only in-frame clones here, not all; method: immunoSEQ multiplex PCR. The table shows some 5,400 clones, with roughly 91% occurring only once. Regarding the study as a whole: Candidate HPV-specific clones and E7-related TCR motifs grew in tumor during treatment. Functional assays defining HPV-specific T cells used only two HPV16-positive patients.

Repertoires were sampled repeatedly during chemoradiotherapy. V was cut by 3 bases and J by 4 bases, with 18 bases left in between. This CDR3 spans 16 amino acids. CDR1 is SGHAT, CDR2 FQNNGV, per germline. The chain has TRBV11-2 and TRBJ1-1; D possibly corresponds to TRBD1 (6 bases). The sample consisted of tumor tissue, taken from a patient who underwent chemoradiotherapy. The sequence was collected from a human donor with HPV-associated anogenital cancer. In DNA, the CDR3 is TGTGCCAGCAGCTTGAGATTCACGGGGGGCATCACTGAAGCTTTCTTT. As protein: CASSLRFTGGITEAFF.